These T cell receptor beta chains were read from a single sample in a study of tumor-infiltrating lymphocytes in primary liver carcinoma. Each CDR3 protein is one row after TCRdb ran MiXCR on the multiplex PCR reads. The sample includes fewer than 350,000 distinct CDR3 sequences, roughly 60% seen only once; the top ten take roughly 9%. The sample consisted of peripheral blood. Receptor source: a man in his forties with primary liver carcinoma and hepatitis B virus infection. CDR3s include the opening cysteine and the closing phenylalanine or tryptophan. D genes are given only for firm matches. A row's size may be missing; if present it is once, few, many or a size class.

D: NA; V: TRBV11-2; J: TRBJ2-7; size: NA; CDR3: CASTPQRSAYKQYF; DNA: TGTGCCAGCACCCCTCAGCGGTCTGCCTACAAGCAGTATTTC
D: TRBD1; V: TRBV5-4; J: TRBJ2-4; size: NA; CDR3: CASSATGGGAKNIQYF; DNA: TGTGCCAGCAGCGCGACAGGGGGAGGGGCCAAAAACATTCAGTACTTC
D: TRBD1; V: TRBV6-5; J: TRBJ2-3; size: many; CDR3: CASSRPRTGRLVSTDTQYF; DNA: TGTGCCAGCAGTCGTCCCCGGACAGGGAGACTCGTGAGCACAGATACGCAGTATTTT
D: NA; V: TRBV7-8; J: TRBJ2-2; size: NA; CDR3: CASSLDINTGELFF; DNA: TGTGCCAGCAGCTTGGACATAAACACCGGGGAGCTGTTTTTT
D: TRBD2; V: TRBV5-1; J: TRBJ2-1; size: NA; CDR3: CTSSLGGLAGMNEQFF; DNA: TGCACCAGCAGCTTGGGGGGACTAGCGGGTATGAATGAGCAGTTCTTC
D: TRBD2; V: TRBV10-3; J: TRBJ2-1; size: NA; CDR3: CAIIETGTSVGEQFF; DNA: TGTGCCATCATTGAGACCGGGACTAGCGTAGGGGAGCAGTTCTTC
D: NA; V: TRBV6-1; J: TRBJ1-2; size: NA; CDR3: CDSSEPLGQGRGYTF; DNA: TGTGACAGCAGTGAACCCTTGGGGCAGGGACGCGGCTACACCTTC
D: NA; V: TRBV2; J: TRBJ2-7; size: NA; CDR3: CASSEAVLGYEQYF; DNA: TGTGCCAGCAGTGAAGCGGTACTGGGGTACGAGCAGTACTTC
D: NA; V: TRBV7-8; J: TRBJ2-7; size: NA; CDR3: CASSLASHDEQYF; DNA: TGTGCCAGCAGCTTAGCCAGCCACGACGAGCAGTACTTC
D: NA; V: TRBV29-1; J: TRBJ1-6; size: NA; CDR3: CSTQDSSNLPLHF; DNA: TGCAGCACCCAAGATAGTAGCAATTTACCCCTCCACTTT
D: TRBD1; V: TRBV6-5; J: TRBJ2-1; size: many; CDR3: CASRTGGNEQFF; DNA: TGTGCCAGCAGGACAGGGGGTAATGAGCAGTTCTTC
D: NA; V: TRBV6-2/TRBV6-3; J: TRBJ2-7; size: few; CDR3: CASSYPLERASDEQYF; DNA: TGTGCCAGCAGTTACCCCTTAGAGAGGGCTTCGGACGAGCAGTACTTC
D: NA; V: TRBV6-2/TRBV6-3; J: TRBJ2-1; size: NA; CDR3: CASSSQGAGSYNEQFF; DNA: TGTGCCAGCAGTTCCCAAGGGGCGGGGTCCTACAATGAGCAGTTCTTC
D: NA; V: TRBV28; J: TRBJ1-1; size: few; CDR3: CASSPVLKNTEAFF; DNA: TGTGCCAGCAGTCCGGTCCTTAAGAACACTGAAGCTTTCTTT
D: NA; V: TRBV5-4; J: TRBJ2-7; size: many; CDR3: CASRSQGEQYF; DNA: TGTGCCAGCAGATCCCAGGGGGAGCAGTACTTC
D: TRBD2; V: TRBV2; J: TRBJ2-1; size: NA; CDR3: CASSELAGAHNEQFF; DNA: TGTGCCAGCAGTGAGCTAGCGGGAGCCCACAATGAGCAGTTCTTC
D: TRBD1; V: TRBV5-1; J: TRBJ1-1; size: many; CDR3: CASSPGTGNTEAFF; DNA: TGCGCCAGCAGCCCAGGGACAGGGAACACTGAAGCTTTCTTT
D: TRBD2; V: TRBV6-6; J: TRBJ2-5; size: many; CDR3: CASSYSTSGRAPETQYF; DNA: TGTGCCAGCAGTTACTCGACTAGCGGGAGGGCCCCAGAGACCCAGTACTTC
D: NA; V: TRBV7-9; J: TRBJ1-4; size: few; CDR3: CASSLDGGGGEKLFF; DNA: TGTGCCAGCAGCTTAGACGGCGGAGGGGGTGAAAAACTGTTTTTT
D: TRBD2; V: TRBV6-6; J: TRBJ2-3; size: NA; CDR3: CASSPLGWWGGGNTQYF; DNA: TGTGCCAGCAGTCCCCTTGGTTGGTGGGGGGGAGGAAATACGCAGTATTTT
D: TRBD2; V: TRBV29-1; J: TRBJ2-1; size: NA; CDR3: CSVSSGGYNQLFF; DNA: TGCAGCGTCTCTAGCGGGGGTTACAATCAGCTGTTCTTC
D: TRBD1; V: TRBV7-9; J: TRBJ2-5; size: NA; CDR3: CASSFEGQVGETRYF; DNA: TGTGCCAGCAGCTTTGAGGGACAGGTGGGGGAGACCCGGTACTTC
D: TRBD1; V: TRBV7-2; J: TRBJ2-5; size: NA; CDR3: CASSFNRGKETQYF; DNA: TGTGCCAGCAGCTTCAACAGGGGCAAAGAGACCCAGTACTTC
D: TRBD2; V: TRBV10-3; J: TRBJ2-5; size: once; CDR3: CATTGTSGTQETQHF; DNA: TGTGCCACCACCGGGACTAGCGGGACCCAAGAGACCCAGCACTTC
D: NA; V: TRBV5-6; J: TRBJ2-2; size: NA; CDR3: CASSLTGENIGELFF; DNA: TGTGCCAGCAGCCTGACAGGAGAGAACATCGGGGAGCTGTTTTTT